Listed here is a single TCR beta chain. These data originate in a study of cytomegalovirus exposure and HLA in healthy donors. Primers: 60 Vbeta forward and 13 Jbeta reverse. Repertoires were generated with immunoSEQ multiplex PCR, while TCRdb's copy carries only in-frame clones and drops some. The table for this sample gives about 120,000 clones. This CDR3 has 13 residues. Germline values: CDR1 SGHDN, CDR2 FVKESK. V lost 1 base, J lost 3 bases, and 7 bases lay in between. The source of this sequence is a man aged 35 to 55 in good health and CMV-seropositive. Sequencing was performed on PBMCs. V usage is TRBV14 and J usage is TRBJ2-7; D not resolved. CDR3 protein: CASSQANGYEQYF. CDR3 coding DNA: TGTGCCAGCAGCCAAGCGAACGGCTACGAGCAGTACTTC.